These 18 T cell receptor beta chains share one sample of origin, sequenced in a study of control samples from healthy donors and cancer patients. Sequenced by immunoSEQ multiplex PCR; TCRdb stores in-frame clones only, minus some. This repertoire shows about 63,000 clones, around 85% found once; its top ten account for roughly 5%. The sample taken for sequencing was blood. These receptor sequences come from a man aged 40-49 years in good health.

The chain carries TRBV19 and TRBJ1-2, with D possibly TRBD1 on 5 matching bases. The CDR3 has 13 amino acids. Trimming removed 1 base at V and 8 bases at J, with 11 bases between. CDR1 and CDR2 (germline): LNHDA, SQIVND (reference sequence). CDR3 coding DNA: TGTGCCAGTAGTATAGTCCAGGGCCGCGGCTACACCTTC. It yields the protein CASSIVQGRGYTF. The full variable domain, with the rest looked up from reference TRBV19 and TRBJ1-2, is DGGITQSPKYLFRKEGQNVTLSCEQNLNHDAMYWYRQDPGQGLRLIYYSQIVNDFQKGDIAEGYSVSREKKESFPLTVTSAQKNPTAFYLCASSIVQGRGYTFGSGTRLTVV.

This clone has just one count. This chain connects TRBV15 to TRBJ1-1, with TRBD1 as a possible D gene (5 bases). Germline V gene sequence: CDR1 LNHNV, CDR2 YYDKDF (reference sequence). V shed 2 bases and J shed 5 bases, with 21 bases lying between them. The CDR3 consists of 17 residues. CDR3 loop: CATSRSVAGPGRTEAFF. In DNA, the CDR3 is TGTGCCACCAGCAGATCAGTCGCGGGGCCCGGGAGGACTGAAGCTTTCTTT.

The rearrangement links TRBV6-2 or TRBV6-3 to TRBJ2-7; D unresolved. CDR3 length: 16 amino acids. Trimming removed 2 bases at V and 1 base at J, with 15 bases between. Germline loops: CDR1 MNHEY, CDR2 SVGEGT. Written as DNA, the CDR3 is TGTGCCAGCAGTTACGTCGTCGCGCCAGTTTCCTACGAGCAGTACTTC. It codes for CASSYVVAPVSYEQYF.

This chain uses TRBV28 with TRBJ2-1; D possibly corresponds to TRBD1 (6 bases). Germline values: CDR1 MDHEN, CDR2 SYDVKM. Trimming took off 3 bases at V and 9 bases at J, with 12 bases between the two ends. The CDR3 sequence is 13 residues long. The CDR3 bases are TGTGCCAGCAGTTTTAGGCAGGGGAGTGAGCAGTTCTTC. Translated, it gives CASSFRQGSEQFF.

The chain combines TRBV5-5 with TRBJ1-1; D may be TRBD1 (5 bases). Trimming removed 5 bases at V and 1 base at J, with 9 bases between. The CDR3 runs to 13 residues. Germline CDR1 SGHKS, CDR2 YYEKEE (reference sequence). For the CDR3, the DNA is TGTGCCAGCAGGGGACGGGAGAACACTGAAGCTTTCTTT. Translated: CASRGRENTEAFF.

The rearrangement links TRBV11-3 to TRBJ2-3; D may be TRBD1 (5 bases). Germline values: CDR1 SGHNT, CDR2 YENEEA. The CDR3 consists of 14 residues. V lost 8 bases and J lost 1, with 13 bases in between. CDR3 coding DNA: TGTGCCAGCTCCCCGGGCAGGGGCACAGATACGCAGTATTTT. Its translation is CASSPGRGTDTQYF. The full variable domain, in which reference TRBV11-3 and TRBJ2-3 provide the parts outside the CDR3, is EAGVVQSPRYKIIEKKQPVAFWCNPISGHNTLYWYLQNLGQGPELLIRYENEEAVDDSQLPKDRFSAERLKGVDSTLKIQPAELGDSAVYLCASSPGRGTDTQYFGPGTRLTVL.

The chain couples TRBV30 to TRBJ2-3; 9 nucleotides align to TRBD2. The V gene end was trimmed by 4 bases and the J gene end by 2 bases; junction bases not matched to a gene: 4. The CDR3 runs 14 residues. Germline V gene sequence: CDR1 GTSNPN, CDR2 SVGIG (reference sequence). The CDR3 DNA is TGTGCCTGGACTAGCGGGATCGTCACAGATACGCAGTATTTT. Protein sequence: CAWTSGIVTDTQYF. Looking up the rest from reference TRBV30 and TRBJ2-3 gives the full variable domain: SQTIHQWPATLVQPVGSPLSLECTVEGTSNPNLYWYRQAAGRGLQLLFYSVGIGQISSEVPQNLSASRPQDRQFILSSKKLLLSDSGFYLCAWTSGIVTDTQYFGPGTRLTVL.

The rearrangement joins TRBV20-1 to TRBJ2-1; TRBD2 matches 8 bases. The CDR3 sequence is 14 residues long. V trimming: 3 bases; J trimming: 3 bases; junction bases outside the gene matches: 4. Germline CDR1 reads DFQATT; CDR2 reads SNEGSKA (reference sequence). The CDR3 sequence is CSASTAGDYNEQFF. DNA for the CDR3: TGCAGTGCTAGTACAGCGGGGGACTACAATGAGCAGTTCTTC.

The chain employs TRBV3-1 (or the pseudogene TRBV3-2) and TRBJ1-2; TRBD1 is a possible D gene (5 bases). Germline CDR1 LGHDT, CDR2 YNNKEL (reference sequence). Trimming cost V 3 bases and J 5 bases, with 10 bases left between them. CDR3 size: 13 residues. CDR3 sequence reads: CASSQGLGYGYTF. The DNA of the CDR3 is TGTGCCAGCAGCCAGGGGCTCGGGTATGGCTACACCTTC.

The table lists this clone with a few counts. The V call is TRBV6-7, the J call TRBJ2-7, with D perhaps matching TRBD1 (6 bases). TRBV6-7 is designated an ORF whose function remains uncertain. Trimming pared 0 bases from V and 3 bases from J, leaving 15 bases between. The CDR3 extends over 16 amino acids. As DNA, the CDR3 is TGTGCCAGCAGTTACTCTAAGGACAGCGTTTTCTACGAGCAGTACTTC. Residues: CASSYSKDSVFYEQYF.

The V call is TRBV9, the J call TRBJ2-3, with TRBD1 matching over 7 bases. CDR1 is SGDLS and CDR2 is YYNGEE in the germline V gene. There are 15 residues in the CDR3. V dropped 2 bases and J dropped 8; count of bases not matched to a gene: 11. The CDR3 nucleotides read TGTGCCAGCAGCGTCCAGGGACAGCTCCTTGGTACGCAGTATTTT. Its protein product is CASSVQGQLLGTQYF.

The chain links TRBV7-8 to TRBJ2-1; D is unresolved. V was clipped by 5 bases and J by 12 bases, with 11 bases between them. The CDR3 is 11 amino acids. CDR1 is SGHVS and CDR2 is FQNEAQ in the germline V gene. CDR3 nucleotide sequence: TGTGCCAGCAGCACCTCGATGGTGCAGTTCTTC. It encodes CASSTSMVQFF.

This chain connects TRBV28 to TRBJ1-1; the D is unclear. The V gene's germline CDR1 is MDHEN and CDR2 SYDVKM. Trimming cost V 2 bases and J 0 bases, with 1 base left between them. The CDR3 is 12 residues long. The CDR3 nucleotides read TGTGCCAGCAGTTTAGTGAACACTGAAGCTTTCTTT. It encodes CASSLVNTEAFF.

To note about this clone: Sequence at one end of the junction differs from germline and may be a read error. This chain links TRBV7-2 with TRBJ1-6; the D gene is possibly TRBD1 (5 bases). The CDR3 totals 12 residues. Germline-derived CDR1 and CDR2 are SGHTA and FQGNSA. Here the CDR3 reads CASSLGQWGLAF. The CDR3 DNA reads TGTGCCAGCAGCTTAGGACAGTGGGGTTTGGCCTTT.

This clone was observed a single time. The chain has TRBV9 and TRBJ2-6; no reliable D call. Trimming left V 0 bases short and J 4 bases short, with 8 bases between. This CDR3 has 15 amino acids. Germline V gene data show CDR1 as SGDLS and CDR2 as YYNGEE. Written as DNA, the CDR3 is TGTGCCAGCAGCGTAGAATCTCTGGGGGCCAACGTCCTGACTTTC. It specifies CASSVESLGANVLTF.

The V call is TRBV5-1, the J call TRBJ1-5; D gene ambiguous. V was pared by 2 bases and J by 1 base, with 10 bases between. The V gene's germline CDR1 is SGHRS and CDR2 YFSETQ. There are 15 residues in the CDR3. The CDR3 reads CASSFGPSSNQPQHF. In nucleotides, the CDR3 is TGCGCCAGCAGCTTCGGTCCGTCCAGCAATCAGCCCCAGCATTTT.

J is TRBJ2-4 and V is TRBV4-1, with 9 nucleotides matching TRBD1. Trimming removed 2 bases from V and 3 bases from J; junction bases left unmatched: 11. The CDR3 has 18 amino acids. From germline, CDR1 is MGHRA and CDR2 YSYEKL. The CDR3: CASSQSLTGGRGKNIQYF. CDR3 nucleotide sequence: TGCGCCAGCAGCCAATCTCTAACAGGGGGCAGAGGCAAAAACATTCAGTACTTC.

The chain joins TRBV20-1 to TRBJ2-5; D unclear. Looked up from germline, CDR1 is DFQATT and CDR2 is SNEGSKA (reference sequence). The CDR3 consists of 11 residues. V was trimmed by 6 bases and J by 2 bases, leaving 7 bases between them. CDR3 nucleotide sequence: TGCAGTGCGGAGAGTCAAGAGACCCAGTACTTC. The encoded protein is CSAESQETQYF.